This TCR beta chain was found in a study of cytomegalovirus exposure and HLA in healthy donors. CDR1 is MNHNS, CDR2 SASEGT, per germline. CDR3 length: 12 amino acids. The PCR used 60 Vbeta and 13 Jbeta primers. Clones were read by immunoSEQ multiplex PCR, and TCRdb kept only the in-frame ones, dropping some. The table has 100,000 to 120,000 clones, 13% to 15% seen once. This clone was found a few times. Its antigen remains unknown. One end of the junction is discordant with germline, which a read error may explain. Regarding the study as a whole: Later work found most CMV-associated TCR beta chains apparently HLA-restricted. Relative to equally common others, HLA-associated TCR beta chains showed greater clonal expansion in a later analysis.

The chain carries TRBV6-1 and TRBJ2-4; maybe TRBD2 (5 bases). This clonotype was obtained from a female donor in good health and CMV-seronegative. Material for sequencing was PBMCs. In nucleotides, the CDR3 is TGTGCCAACAGTGAATTTGCGGGCATTCAGTACTTC. Translating it yields CANSEFAGIQYF.